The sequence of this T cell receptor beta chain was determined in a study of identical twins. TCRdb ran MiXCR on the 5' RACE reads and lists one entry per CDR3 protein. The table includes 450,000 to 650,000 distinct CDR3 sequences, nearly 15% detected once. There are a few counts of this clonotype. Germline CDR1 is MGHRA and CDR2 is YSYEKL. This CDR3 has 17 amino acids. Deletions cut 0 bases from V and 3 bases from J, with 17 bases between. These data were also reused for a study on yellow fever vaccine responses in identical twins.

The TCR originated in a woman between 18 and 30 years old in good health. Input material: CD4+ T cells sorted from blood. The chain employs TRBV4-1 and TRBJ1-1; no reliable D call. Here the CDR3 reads CASSQDLGGRLYTEAFF. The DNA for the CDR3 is TGCGCCAGCAGCCAAGATCTAGGCGGCCGACTTTACACTGAAGCTTTCTTT.